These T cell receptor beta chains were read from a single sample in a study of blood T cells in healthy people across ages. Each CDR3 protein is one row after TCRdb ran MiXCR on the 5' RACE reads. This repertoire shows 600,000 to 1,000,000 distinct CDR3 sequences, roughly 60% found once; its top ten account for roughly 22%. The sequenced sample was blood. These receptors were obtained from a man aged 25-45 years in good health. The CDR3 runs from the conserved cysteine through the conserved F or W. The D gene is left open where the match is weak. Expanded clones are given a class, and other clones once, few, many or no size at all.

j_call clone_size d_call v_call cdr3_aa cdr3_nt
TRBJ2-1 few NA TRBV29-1 CSGQSFISSYNEQFF TGCAGCGGTCAGTCCTTCATAAGCTCCTACAATGAGCAGTTCTTC
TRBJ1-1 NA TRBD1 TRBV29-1 CSGGDREGSEAFF TGCAGTGGGGGGGACAGGGAAGGTAGCGAAGCTTTCTTT
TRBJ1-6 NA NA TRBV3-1 CASSQSFGLGSPLHF TGTGCCAGCAGCCAAAGTTTCGGGCTGGGCTCACCCCTCCACTTT
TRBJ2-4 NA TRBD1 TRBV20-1 CSARDAPRDRKNIQYF TGCAGTGCTAGAGATGCGCCGAGGGACAGAAAAAACATTCAGTACTTC
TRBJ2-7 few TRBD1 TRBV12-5 CASGTGQGSYEQYF TGTGCTAGTGGTACCGGACAGGGGTCCTACGAGCAGTACTTC
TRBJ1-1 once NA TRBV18 CASSPYQTRGFTEAFF TGTGCCAGCTCACCGTATCAGACCCGGGGGTTCACTGAAGCTTTCTTT
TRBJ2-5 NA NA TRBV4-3 CASSQDWTLLETQYF TGCGCCAGCAGCCAAGATTGGACCCTGTTAGAGACCCAGTACTTC
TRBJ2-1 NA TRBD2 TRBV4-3 CASSQEPQREYEQFF TGCGCCAGCAGCCAAGAACCCCAGCGGGAGTATGAGCAGTTCTTC
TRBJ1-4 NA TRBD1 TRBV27 CASRDTGERKLFF TGTGCCAGCAGAGACACAGGGGAGAGGAAACTGTTTTTT
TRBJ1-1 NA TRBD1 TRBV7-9 CASSIEQGTEAFF TGTGCCAGCAGCATCGAACAGGGGACTGAAGCTTTCTTT
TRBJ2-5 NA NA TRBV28 CASLEGGTETQYF TGTGCCAGCCTTGAGGGGGGGACGGAGACCCAGTACTTC
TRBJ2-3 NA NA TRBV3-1 CASSQDPGRSIMNTQYF TGTGCCAGCAGCCAAGATCCGGGACGAAGCATTATGAATACGCAGTATTTT
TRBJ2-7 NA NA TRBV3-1 CASSQGTEPYNEQYF TGTGCCAGCAGCCAAGGGACAGAGCCTTACAATGAGCAGTACTTC
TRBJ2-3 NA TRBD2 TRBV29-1 CSVGPGLAGSTDTQYF TGCAGCGTTGGGCCGGGACTAGCGGGGAGCACAGATACGCAGTATTTT
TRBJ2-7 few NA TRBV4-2 CASSQVQGSYEQYF TGTGCCAGCAGCCAAGTACAGGGCTCCTACGAGCAGTACTTC
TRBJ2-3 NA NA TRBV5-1 CASSLAGHSFTDTQYF TGCGCCAGCAGCTTGGCGGGACACTCTTTCACAGATACGCAGTATTTT
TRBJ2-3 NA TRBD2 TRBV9 CASSVVSGGRTDTQYF TGTGCCAGCAGCGTAGTAAGCGGGGGCCGAACAGATACGCAGTATTTT
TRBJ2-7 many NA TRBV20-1 CSARDLNTNSEAHEQYF TGCAGTGCTAGAGACCTCAATACGAACTCGGAAGCCCACGAGCAGTACTTC
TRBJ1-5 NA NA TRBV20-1 CRAETRNQPQHF TGCAGGGCTGAGACTCGTAATCAGCCCCAGCATTTT
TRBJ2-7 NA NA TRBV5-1 CASSLDAGAHNEQYF TGCGCCAGCAGCTTGGATGCGGGTGCCCACAATGAGCAGTACTTC
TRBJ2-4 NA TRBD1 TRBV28 CATFSTGQGSVVQYF TGTGCCACCTTTTCTACGGGACAGGGAAGTGTGGTTCAGTACTTC
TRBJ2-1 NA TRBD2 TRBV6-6 CASSPSGGIYNEQFF TGTGCCAGCAGCCCCTCGGGGGGGATTTACAATGAGCAGTTCTTC
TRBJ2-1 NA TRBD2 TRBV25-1 CASSSLVSSGNNEQFF TGTGCCAGCAGTTCCCTGGTCTCTAGCGGGAACAATGAGCAGTTCTTC
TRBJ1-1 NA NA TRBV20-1 CSSGLLNTEAFF TGCAGTTCGGGACTTTTGAACACTGAAGCTTTCTTT
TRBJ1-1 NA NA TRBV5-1 CASSQMQGTTEAFF TGCGCCAGCAGCCAAATGCAGGGGACCACTGAAGCTTTCTTT
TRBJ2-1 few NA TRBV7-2 CASSIQGRDEQFF TGTGCCAGCAGTATACAGGGAAGAGATGAGCAGTTCTTC
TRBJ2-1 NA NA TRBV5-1 CASSGGQGSYNEQFF TGCGCCAGCAGCGGGGGGCAGGGGTCCTACAATGAGCAGTTCTTC
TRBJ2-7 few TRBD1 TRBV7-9 CASSSVGTAYEQYF TGTGCCAGCAGCTCGGTGGGGACAGCCTACGAGCAGTACTTC
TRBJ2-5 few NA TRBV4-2 CASSQDPRREETQYF TGTGCCAGCAGCCAAGATCCCAGGAGGGAAGAGACCCAGTACTTC
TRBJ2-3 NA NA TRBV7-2 CASSFAGITADTQYF TGTGCCAGCAGCTTCGCCGGGATTACTGCAGATACGCAGTATTTT
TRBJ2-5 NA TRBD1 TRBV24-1 CATSDFGTGGRETQYF TGTGCCACCAGTGATTTTGGGACAGGGGGACGCGAGACCCAGTACTTC
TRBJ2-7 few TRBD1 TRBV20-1 CSAQFGGTGLYEQYF TGCAGTGCTCAGTTTGGGGGGACAGGATTGTACGAGCAGTACTTC
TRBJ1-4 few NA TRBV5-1 CASSLAGMNEKLFF TGCGCCAGCAGCTTGGCTGGGATGAATGAAAAACTGTTTTTT
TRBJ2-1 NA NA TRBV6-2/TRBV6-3 CASSYSLLGEQFF TGTGCCAGCAGTTACTCCCTGTTGGGTGAGCAGTTCTTC
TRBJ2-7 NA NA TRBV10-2 CAGSKSEGLNSYEQYF TGCGCCGGCAGTAAAAGCGAGGGCCTGAACTCCTACGAGCAGTACTTC
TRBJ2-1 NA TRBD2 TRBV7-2 CASSLRGLEKEQFF TGTGCCAGCAGCTTGAGGGGACTAGAAAAGGAGCAGTTCTTC
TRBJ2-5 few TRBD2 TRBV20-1 CSARGGTRRVETQYF TGCAGTGCTCGAGGTGGGACTAGACGTGTAGAGACCCAGTACTTC
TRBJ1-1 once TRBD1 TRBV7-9 CASSVAGQGPRWAFF TGTGCCAGCAGCGTTGCGGGACAGGGGCCCCGTTGGGCTTTCTTT
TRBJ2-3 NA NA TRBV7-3 CASSSSSASTDTQYF TGTGCCAGCAGCTCGTCTAGCGCAAGCACAGATACGCAGTATTTT
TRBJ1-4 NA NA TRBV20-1 CSAEPGTTNEKLFF TGCAGTGCAGAACCGGGAACAACTAATGAAAAACTGTTTTTT
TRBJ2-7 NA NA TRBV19 CASSIRQGIEQYF TGTGCCAGTAGTATTCGGCAGGGCATCGAGCAGTACTTC
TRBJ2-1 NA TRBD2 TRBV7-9 CASSPIGLAGLISSSYNEQFF TGTGCCAGCAGCCCGATTGGACTAGCGGGGTTAATCTCGAGCTCCTACAATGAGCAGTTCTTC
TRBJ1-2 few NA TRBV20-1 CSAITGDYGYTF TGCAGTGCGATTACCGGGGACTATGGCTACACCTTC
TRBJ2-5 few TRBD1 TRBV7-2 CASSLETGRETQYF TGTGCCAGCAGCTTAGAGACAGGGCGAGAGACCCAGTACTTC
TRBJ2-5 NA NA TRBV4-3 CASSPGRRKQETQYF TGCGCCAGCAGCCCGGGACGCAGGAAACAAGAGACCCAGTACTTC
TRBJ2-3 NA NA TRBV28 CASRPGLYTDTQYF TGTGCCAGCAGGCCGGGACTTTACACAGATACGCAGTATTTT
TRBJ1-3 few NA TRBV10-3 CAGGSGNTIYF TGTGCCGGCGGCTCTGGAAACACCATATATTTT
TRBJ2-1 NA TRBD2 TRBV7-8 CASSSLGEGPRDEQFF TGTGCCAGCAGCTCTCTGGGGGAGGGCCCTCGGGATGAGCAGTTCTTC
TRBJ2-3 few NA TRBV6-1 CASTSGTASTDTQYF TGTGCCAGCACCTCCGGGACGGCTAGCACAGATACGCAGTATTTT
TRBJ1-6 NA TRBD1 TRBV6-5 CASRSPGQALHF TGTGCCAGCAGGTCGCCGGGACAGGCCCTCCACTTT
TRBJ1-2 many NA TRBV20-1 CSARLDEGYTF TGCAGTGCTAGGCTAGATGAGGGCTACACCTTC
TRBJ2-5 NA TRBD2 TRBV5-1 CASSRSGVKETQYF TGCGCCAGCAGCCGGAGCGGGGTCAAAGAGACCCAGTACTTC
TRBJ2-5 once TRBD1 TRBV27 CASRPTPGQGVWSLGGTQYF TGTGCCAGCAGACCTACACCGGGACAGGGGGTTTGGAGTTTAGGGGGGACCCAGTACTTC
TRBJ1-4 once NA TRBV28 CASSLLTPGVEVYKYEKLFF TGTGCCAGCAGTTTATTGACCCCGGGAGTGGAAGTTTACAAGTATGAAAAACTGTTTTTT
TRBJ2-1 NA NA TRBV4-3 CASSQDVSEQFF TGCGCCAGCAGCCAAGACGTAAGTGAGCAGTTCTTC
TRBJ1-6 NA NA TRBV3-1 CASSHRDLVDSPLHF TGTGCCAGCAGCCACAGGGACCTCGTTGATTCACCCCTCCACTTT
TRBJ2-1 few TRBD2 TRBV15 CATSRAGGRVYNEQFF TGTGCCACCAGCAGAGCTGGGGGGAGGGTTTACAATGAGCAGTTCTTC
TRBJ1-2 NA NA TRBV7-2 CASSLEGWERGYTF TGTGCCAGCAGCTTGGAAGGGTGGGAACGAGGCTACACCTTC
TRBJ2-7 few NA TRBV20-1 CSALRLEGMDYEQYF TGCAGTGCTCTAAGACTAGAGGGGATGGACTACGAGCAGTACTTC
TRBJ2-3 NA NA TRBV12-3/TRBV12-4 CATSGGLAGTDTQYF TGTGCCACCTCTGGGGGCCTAGCGGGCACAGATACGCAGTATTTT